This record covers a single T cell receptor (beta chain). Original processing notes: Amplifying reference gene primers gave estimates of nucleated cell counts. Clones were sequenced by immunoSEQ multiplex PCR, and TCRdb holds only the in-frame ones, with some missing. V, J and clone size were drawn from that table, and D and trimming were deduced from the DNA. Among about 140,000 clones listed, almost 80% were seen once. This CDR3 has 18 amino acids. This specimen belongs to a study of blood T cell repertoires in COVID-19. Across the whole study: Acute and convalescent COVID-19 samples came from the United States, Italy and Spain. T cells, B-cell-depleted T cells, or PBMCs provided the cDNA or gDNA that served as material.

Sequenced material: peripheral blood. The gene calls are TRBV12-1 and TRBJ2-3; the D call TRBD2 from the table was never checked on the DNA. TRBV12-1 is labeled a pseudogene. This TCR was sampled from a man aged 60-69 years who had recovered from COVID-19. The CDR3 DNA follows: TGTGCCAGCAGCTTTGCTACGAGGGGACTAGCGGACGTAGATACGCAGTATTTT. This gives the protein CASSFATRGLADVDTQYF.